The TCR beta chain under discussion was sequenced for a study of T cells after yellow fever vaccination. This clonotype has more than one count but fewer than ten. TCRdb re-analysed the 5' RACE reads in MiXCR, keeping a single row per CDR3 protein. Altogether around 29,000 distinct CDR3 sequences are present, 6.3% being singletons, with the ten largest covering 25%. Per the germline V gene, CDR1 is LNHDA and CDR2 is SQIVND (reference sequence). The CDR3 extends over 13 amino acids. V was clipped by 3 bases and J by 10 bases; unmatched bases: 4. Overall study findings and caveats: Boosting was followed by the reappearance of most primary-vaccination clones (around 95% CD4, about 88% CD8). A faster peak, day 5 versus 15, was reached by the weaker secondary response.

The sample in question was PBMCs, either bulk or a sorted T-cell subset (CD4+, CD8+, memory, or dextramer-sorted; not recorded which), obtained on the day of the yellow fever booster vaccination. V gene TRBV19 combines with J gene TRBJ2-1; 9 positions agree with TRBD2. The receptor's source is a man between 25 and 39 years old who received the YFV17D yellow fever vaccine. CDR3 protein: CASSMGLAHEQFF. CDR3 coding DNA: TGTGCCAGTAGTATGGGACTAGCTCACGAGCAGTTCTTC.